This T cell receptor (beta chain) is drawn from a study of beta chain features in type 1 diabetes. Study summary: There was similarity between patients and healthy donors in age, gender and cell yields.

The isolated RNA, all of it, was reverse transcribed, so expressed TCRB transcripts were what got sequenced. An average of about 3.57 million reads was obtained for naive, central memory and regulatory T cell samples. TCRdb's copy holds only in-frame clones and misses some; the assay was immunoSEQ multiplex PCR. The repertoire holds about 360,000 clones, with about 12% as singletons. Stem cell-like memory, regulatory, central memory and naive CD4+ cells were sorted via CD45RO/CCR7/CD25/CD127/CD95/CD27. This clone was counted only a few times. Its antigen is currently unknown. The length of the CDR3 is 11 residues. Study-level results: Shortening of TCRB CDR3s, moderate but significant, appeared in all four CD4+ subsets of Type 1 diabetes patients. TCRB repertoires of naive, central memory and Treg cells appeared more similar among patients than among healthy donors.

The chain is built from TRBV21-1 and TRBJ1-2. TRBV21-1 is a recognized pseudogene. This receptor was taken from a woman younger than 30 with type 1 diabetes. Input material: naive CD4+ T cells from blood. DNA for the CDR3: TGTGCCAGCAGCCAGACTTATGGCTACACCTTC. Its protein is CASSQTYGYTF.